A selection of T cell receptor beta chains follows, all from one sample in a study of shared clonotypes between healthy human individuals. Repertoires were generated with immunoSEQ multiplex PCR, while TCRdb's copy carries only in-frame clones and drops some. The sample carries some 2 million clones, 85% to 95% recorded once. Sample: naive CD4+ T cells sorted from blood. The receptor set was obtained from a man aged 18 to 30 in good health. The CDR3 runs from the conserved cysteine through the conserved F or W. The D gene is left open where the match is weak. A row's size may be missing; if present it is once, few, many or a size class.

j_call d_call clone_size v_call cdr3_aa cdr3_nt
TRBJ2-1 TRBD2 . TRBV11-2 CASSPSGRAYNEQFF TGTGCCAGCAGTCCCAGCGGGAGAGCCTACAATGAGCAGTTCTTC
TRBJ1-5 TRBD1 . TRBV19 CATRVDRGGNQPQHF TGTGCCACCAGGGTGGACAGGGGAGGCAATCAGCCCCAGCATTTT
TRBJ2-7 . once TRBV7-2 CASSPRTYEQYF TGTGCCAGCAGCCCGCGAACCTACGAGCAGTACTTC
TRBJ2-4 . . TRBV27 CASSFGGTAKNIQYF TGTGCCAGCAGTTTCGGGGGAACGGCCAAAAACATTCAGTACTTC
TRBJ1-2 . . TRBV6-5 CASSRPGPQWGYTF TGTGCCAGCAGTCGACCGGGACCGCAATGGGGCTACACCTTC
TRBJ1-2 . . TRBV5-1 CASSLYPDTLEGYTF TGCGCCAGCAGCTTGTACCCCGATACGTTGGAAGGCTACACCTTC
TRBJ2-4 . . TRBV6-5 CASSYPGSNIQYF TGTGCCAGCAGTTACCCAGGGTCAAACATTCAGTACTTC
TRBJ2-7 TRBD2 . TRBV10-3 CAISQTSGSSYEQYF TGTGCCATCAGCCAAACTAGCGGAAGCTCCTACGAGCAGTACTTC
TRBJ1-1 . . TRBV18 CASSGLNTEAFF TGTGCCAGCTCGGGATTGAACACTGAAGCTTTCTTT
TRBJ2-7 . . TRBV6-5 CASRAGPYEQYF TGTGCCAGCAGAGCCGGCCCTTACGAGCAGTACTTC
TRBJ1-5 . . TRBV2 CASSDSQGQPQHF TGTGCCAGCAGTGACAGTCAGGGTCAGCCCCAGCATTTT
TRBJ2-7 TRBD1 . TRBV2 CASSEMGQGYYEQYF TGTGCCAGCAGTGAGATGGGACAGGGCTACTACGAGCAGTACTTC
TRBJ2-3 . few TRBV9 CASSVDPNTDTQYF TGTGCCAGCAGCGTAGACCCCAACACAGATACGCAGTATTTT
TRBJ2-1 . . TRBV5-1 CASSFQRANNEQFF TGCGCCAGCAGCTTCCAGCGGGCGAACAATGAGCAGTTCTTC
TRBJ1-1 . . TRBV9 CASSVVSANTEAFF TGTGCCAGCAGCGTAGTATCGGCGAACACTGAAGCTTTCTTT
TRBJ2-3 TRBD1 . TRBV5-4 CASSFQGADTQYF TGTGCCAGCAGCTTTCAGGGGGCGGATACGCAGTATTTT
TRBJ2-7 . . TRBV4-1 CASSPASWPEQYF TGCGCCAGCAGCCCCGCATCGTGGCCCGAGCAGTACTTC
TRBJ2-7 . . TRBV9 CASSVSPLLTSYEQYF TGTGCCAGCAGCGTATCCCCGCTGCTGACCTCCTACGAGCAGTACTTC
TRBJ2-5 . . TRBV10-1 CASSQRPRETQYF TGCGCCAGCAGTCAACGGCCCCGGGAGACCCAGTACTTC
TRBJ2-2 TRBD2 . TRBV30 CAWGMGQLGLAGGGELFF TGTGCCTGGGGGATGGGACAGTTGGGACTAGCGGGAGGAGGGGAGCTGTTTTTT
TRBJ2-7 TRBD1 . TRBV10-3 CAIRGAPGQGSEQYF TGTGCCATCCGGGGCGCTCCGGGACAGGGGAGTGAGCAGTACTTC
TRBJ1-6 TRBD1 . TRBV11-2 CASSFTTGDNSPLHF TGTGCCAGCAGCTTTACCACAGGGGATAATTCACCCCTCCACTTT
TRBJ1-2 . . TRBV10-3 CAIRDYGYTF TGTGCCATCAGGGATTATGGCTACACCTTC
TRBJ2-6 . . TRBV6-5 CASSSASGANVLTF TGTGCCAGCAGTTCGGCTTCTGGGGCCAACGTCCTGACTTTC
TRBJ2-3 . . TRBV27 CASSLYSTTSSTDTQYF TGTGCCAGCAGTTTGTACAGCACCACCTCTAGCACAGATACGCAGTATTTT
TRBJ1-1 . . TRBV4-1 CASSPGLRVPNTEAFF TGCGCCAGCAGCCCGGGACTACGGGTACCGAACACTGAAGCTTTCTTT
TRBJ2-3 . . TRBV10-3 CAITQPPTDTQYF TGTGCCATCACCCAGCCCCCCACAGATACGCAGTATTTT